This T cell receptor (beta chain) was retrieved from a study of CD8+CD57+ T cells in acquired aplastic anemia. Study-level information: DNA recovered from sorted CD4+ and CD8+ cells had a mean of about 3.5 ug.

Only patients with CD8+CD57+ cell expansion on flow cytometry were chosen for sequencing. The enrolled patients all had severe acquired aplastic anemia. Patients had undergone no therapy by the time their blood was sampled. Genomic DNA was employed as the template in profiling TCR beta VDJ and CDR3. TCRdb fed the reads into MiXCR, producing one record per CDR3 protein. The sample lists about 180,000 distinct CDR3 sequences; less than 60% were seen once. CDR1 and CDR2 (germline): MRHNA, SNTAGT. Trimming shortened V by 2 bases and J by 8 bases, and 15 bases separated the two germline ends. CDR3 length: 14 residues. Ten or more counts support this clonotype.

The TCR sequence derives from a human donor with aplastic anemia. The V call is TRBV6-4, the J call TRBJ1-2; weak D call: TRBD1 (5 bases). The sequenced sample consisted of sorted CD4+, CD8+, or CD8+CD57+ T cells (not recorded which) from PBMCs. The CDR3 DNA follows: TGTGCCAGCAGTGACACCACAGGTGTGGGCGGCTACACCTTC. Amino acid sequence: CASSDTTGVGGYTF.